This TCR beta chain was sequenced for a study of T cell repertoires in cytomegalovirus infection. Study details: Both CMV infection and a matching HLA type were indicated by public TCR beta signatures.

As concerns this clonotype: Its antigen remains unknown.

The germline gives CDR1 LNHDA, CDR2 SQIVND (reference sequence). The CDR3 consists of 17 residues. Trimming cost V 10 bases and J 1 base; bases outside gene matches: 12. TCRdb independently ran MiXCR on the reads; one entry per CDR3 protein. The sample includes about 830,000 distinct CDR3 sequences, over 25% of them seen just once. Study-wide findings and caveats: Using cumulative public TCR beta family frequency, the authors identified those who carried CMV together with the relevant HLA. Ex vivo responses were dominated by HLA-C-restricted CMV-specific TCR beta clonotypes.

Specimen: cultured CD8+ T cells from PBMCs, collected from culture after CMV antigen stimulation. The chain has TRBV19 and TRBJ2-3; TRBD2 matches at 12 bases. This TCR derives from a human donor in good health (CMV status not recorded). Some clones in this sample may be carry-over from other donors' samples. The DNA of the CDR3 is TGTGCCACGGTTGGACTAGCGGGGAGGTTTGGCACAGATACGCAGTATTTT. This codes for CATVGLAGRFGTDTQYF.